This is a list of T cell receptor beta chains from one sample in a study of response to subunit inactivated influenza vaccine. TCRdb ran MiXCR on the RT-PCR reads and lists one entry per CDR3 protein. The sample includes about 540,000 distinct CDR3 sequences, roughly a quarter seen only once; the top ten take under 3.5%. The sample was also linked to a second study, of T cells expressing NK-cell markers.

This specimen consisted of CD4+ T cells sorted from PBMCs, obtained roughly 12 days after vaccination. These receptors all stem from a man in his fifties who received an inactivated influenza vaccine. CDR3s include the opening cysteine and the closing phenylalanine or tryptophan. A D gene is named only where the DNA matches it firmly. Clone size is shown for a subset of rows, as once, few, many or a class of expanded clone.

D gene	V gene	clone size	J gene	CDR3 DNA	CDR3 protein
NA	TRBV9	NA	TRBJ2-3	TGTGCCAGCAGCCCCAGAGCTCTGGGCACAGATACGCAGTATTTT	CASSPRALGTDTQYF
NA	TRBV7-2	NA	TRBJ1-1	TGTGCCAGCAGCTTACAGGGGCCCAGGGCTGAAGCTTTCTTT	CASSLQGPRAEAFF
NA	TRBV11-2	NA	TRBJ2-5	TGTGCCAGCAGCAGGATAGGGGGAGGAGAGACCCAGTACTTC	CASSRIGGGETQYF
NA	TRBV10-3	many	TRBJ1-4	TGTGCCATCAGTGAATCAGGGGAGAGCGGTGAAAAACTGTTTTTT	CAISESGESGEKLFF
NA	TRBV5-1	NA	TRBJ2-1	TGCGCCAGCAGCTCTAGACTTTCCTACAATGAGCAGTTCTTC	CASSSRLSYNEQFF
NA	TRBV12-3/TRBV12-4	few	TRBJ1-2	TGTGCCAGCAGTTTTTCAGTGGGTGGGGATGGCTACACCTTC	CASSFSVGGDGYTF
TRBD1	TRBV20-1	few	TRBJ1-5	TGCAGTGCTGCCGGACAGGGGAGAGCAGGGCAGCCCCAGCATTTT	CSAAGQGRAGQPQHF
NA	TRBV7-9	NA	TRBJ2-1	TGTGCCAGCAGCCTACTCATGGGGCCCCACAATGAGCAGTTCTTC	CASSLLMGPHNEQFF
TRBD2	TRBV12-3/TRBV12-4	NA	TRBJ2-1	TGTGCCAGCAGTCTTAGCGGGCGCCGCGCGGATGAGCAGTTCTTC	CASSLSGRRADEQFF
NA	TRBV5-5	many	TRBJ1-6	TGTGCCAGCAGCTTGGATTCACCCCTCCACTTT	CASSLDSPLHF
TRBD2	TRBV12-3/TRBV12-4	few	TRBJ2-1	TGTGCCAGCAGTTTAGTTCCTAGGACTAGCGGGTATAACTCCTACAATGAGCAGTTCTTC	CASSLVPRTSGYNSYNEQFF
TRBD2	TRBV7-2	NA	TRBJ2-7	TGTGCCAGCAGCGTAGCGGGGCTCCTAACCTACGAGCAGTACTTC	CASSVAGLLTYEQYF
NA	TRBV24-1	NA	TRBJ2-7	TGTGCCACCAGTGACCCGACCCTTTCCGAGCAGTACTTC	CATSDPTLSEQYF
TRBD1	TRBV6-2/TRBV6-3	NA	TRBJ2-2	TGTGCCAGCAAACCCCGACAGGGGATCGGCACCGGGGAGCTGTTTTTT	CASKPRQGIGTGELFF
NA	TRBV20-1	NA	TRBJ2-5	TGCAGTGCAGGGGCTTGGAGAGGAGAGACCCAGTACTTC	CSAGAWRGETQYF
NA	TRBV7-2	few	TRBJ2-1	TGTGCCAGCAGCGACAATAGCCTCGGTGAGCAGTTCTTC	CASSDNSLGEQFF
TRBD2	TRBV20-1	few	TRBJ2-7	TGCAGTGTTCAGGACCTCGGGGACTACCCTTACGAGCAGTACTTC	CSVQDLGDYPYEQYF
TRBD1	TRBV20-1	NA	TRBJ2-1	TGCAGTGCTAGTCTGGGACAGCGAGACAATGAGCAGTTCTTC	CSASLGQRDNEQFF
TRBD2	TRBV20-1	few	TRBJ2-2	TGCAGTGCTTTTACCGGGACTAGCGCCGGGGAGCTGTTTTTT	CSAFTGTSAGELFF
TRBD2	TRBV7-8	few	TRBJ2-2	TGTGCCAGCAGCTTAGCTCTAGCGGGAGAAATCGGGGAGCTGTTTTTT	CASSLALAGEIGELFF
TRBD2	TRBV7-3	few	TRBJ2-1	TGTGCCAGCAGCTTGGCGGGAGTGAACAATGAGCAGTTCTTC	CASSLAGVNNEQFF
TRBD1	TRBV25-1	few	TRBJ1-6	TGTGCCAGCAGTGCGACAGGGTCCGCGACGACCCTCCACTTT	CASSATGSATTLHF
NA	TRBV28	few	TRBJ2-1	TGTGCCAGCACCATACGGCAAGGGGAGCAGTTCTTC	CASTIRQGEQFF
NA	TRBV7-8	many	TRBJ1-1	TGTGCCAGCAGCCCCCGTGTCGACACTGAAGCTTTCTTT	CASSPRVDTEAFF
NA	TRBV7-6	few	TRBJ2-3	TGTGCCAGCAGCTTAGCTGTCGTGCCCACAGATACGCAGTATTTT	CASSLAVVPTDTQYF
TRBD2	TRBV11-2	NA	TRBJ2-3	TGTGCCAGCAGCTCGAGACTAGCGGGAGGACTTTTGGATACGCAGTATTTT	CASSSRLAGGLLDTQYF
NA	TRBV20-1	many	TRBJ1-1	TGCAGTGCTACGAGACAGATTGAAGCTTTCTTT	CSATRQIEAFF
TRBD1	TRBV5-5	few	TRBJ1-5	TGTGCCAGCAGCTGGGGACAGGGTGGCCAGCCCCAGCATTTT	CASSWGQGGQPQHF
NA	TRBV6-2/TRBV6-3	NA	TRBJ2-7	TGTGCCAGCAGTTTCTCGGACTACGGTGAAGAGCAGTACTTC	CASSFSDYGEEQYF
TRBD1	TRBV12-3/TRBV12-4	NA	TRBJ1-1	TGTGCCACTTCTTTCTCGACAGGGGTAAACACTGAAGCTTTCTTT	CATSFSTGVNTEAFF
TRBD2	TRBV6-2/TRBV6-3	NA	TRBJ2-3	TGTGCCAGCAGGTCCCCCGGTGCGGGGGGGCCTCGAGATACGCAGTATTTT	CASRSPGAGGPRDTQYF